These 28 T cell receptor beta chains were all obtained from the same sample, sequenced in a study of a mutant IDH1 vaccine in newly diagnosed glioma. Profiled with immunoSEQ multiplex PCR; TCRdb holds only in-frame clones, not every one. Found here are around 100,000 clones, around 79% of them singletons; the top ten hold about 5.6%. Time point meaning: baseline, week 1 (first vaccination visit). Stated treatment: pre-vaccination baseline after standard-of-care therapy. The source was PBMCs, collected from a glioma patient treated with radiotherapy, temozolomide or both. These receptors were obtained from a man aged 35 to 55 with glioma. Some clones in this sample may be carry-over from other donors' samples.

CDR3 sequence reads: CASSYGGSGVHNEQFF. The CDR3 DNA reads as TGTGCCAGCAGTTACGGAGGTAGCGGGGTCCACAATGAGCAGTTCTTC. The V call is TRBV6-5, the J call TRBJ2-1; 8 bases line up with TRBD2. The CDR3 covers 16 residues. The V and J ends lost 2 bases and 5 bases, in that order; junction bases with no gene match: 8. The germline V gene encodes CDR1 MNHEY and CDR2 SVGAGI.

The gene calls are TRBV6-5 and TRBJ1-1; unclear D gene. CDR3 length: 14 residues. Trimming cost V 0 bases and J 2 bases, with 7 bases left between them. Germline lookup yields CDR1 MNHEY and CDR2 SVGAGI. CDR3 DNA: TGTGCCAGCAGTTACTCGAGCATTAACACTGAAGCTTTCTTT. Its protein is CASSYSSINTEAFF.

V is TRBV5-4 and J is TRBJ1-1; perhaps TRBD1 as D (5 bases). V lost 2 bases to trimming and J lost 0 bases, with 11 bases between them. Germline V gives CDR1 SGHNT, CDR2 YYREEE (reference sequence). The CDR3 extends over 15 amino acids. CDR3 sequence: CASSFQTELNTEAFF. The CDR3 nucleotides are TGTGCCAGCAGCTTCCAGACAGAGCTGAACACTGAAGCTTTCTTT.

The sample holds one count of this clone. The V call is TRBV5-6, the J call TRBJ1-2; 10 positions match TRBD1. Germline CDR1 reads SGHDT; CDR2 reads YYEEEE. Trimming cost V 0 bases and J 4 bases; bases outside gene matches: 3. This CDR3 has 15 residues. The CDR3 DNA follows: TGTGCCAGCAGCTTGGGACAGGGGGCTTCCTATGGCTACACCTTC. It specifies CASSLGQGASYGYTF.

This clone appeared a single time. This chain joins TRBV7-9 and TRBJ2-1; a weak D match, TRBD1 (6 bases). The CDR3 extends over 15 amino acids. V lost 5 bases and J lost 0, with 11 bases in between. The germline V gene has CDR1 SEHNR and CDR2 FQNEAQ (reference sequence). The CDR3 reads CASSTNRVSYNEQFF. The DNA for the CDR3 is TGTGCCAGCAGCACTAACAGGGTCTCCTACAATGAGCAGTTCTTC.

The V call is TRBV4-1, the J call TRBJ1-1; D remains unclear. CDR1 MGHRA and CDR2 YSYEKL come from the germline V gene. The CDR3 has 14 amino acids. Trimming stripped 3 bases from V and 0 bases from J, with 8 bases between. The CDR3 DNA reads TGCGCCAGCAGCCACGAAGCCCTGAACACTGAAGCTTTCTTT. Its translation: CASSHEALNTEAFF.

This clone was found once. The CDR3 bases are TGTGCCAGCAGTGATGAGAGGACAGGGGCAGAGCCCCAGCATTTT. Translated, it gives CASSDERTGAEPQHF. The V call is TRBV2, the J call TRBJ1-5; 9 nucleotides agree with TRBD1. This CDR3 spans 15 amino acids. Germline values: CDR1 SNHLY, CDR2 FYNNEI. Trimming took 3 bases from V and 8 from J; bases not matched to a gene: 8.

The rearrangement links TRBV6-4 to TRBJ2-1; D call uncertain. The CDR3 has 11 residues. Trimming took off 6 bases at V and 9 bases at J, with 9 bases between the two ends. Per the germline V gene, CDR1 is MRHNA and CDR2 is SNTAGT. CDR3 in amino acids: CASRPRGEQFF. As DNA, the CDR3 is TGTGCCAGCAGGCCCCGCGGTGAGCAGTTCTTC.

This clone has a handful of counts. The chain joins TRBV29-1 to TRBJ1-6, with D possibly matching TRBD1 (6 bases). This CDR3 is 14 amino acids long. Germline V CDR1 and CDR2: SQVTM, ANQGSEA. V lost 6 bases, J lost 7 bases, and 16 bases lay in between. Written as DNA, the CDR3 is TGCAGCGTCCGGGAGTCGGGGGCGAATTCACCCCTCCACTTT. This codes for CSVRESGANSPLHF.

Here the CDR3 reads CASARDRGHGEKLFF. The DNA of the CDR3 is TGTGCCAGTGCCCGGGACAGGGGGCATGGTGAAAAACTGTTTTTT. V is TRBV7-7 and J is TRBJ1-4, with 12 bases matching TRBD1. CDR1 and CDR2 from the germline V gene are SSHAT and FNYEAQ (reference sequence). This CDR3 comprises 15 residues. The V segment lost 9 bases and the J segment 7 bases; nucleotides outside the gene matches: 9. The variable domain in full, with the rest retrieved from reference TRBV7-7 and TRBJ1-4, is GAGVSQSPRYKVTKRGQDVTLRCDPISSHATLYWYQQALGQGPEFLTYFNYEAQPDKSGLPSDRFSAERPEGSISTLTIQRTEQRDSAMYRCASARDRGHGEKLFFGSGTQLSVL.

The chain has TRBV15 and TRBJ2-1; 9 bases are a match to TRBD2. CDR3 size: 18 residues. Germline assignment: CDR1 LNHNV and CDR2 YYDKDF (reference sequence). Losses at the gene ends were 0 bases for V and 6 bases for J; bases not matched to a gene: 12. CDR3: CATSRDHPGAGGRNEQFF. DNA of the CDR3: TGTGCCACCAGCAGAGATCACCCAGGGGCGGGGGGGCGCAATGAGCAGTTCTTC. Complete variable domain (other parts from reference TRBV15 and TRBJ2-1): DAMVIQNPRYQVTQFGKPVTLSCSQTLNHNVMYWYQQKSSQAPKLLFHYYDKDFNNEADTPDNFQSRRPNTSFCFLDIRSPGLGDTAMYLCATSRDHPGAGGRNEQFFGPGTRLTVL.

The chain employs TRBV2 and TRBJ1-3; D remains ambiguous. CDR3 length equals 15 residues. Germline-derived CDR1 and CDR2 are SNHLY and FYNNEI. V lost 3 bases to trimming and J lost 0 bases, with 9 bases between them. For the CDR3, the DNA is TGTGCCAGCAGTGATGTTCGGAGCTCTGGAAACACCATATATTTT. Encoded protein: CASSDVRSSGNTIYF.

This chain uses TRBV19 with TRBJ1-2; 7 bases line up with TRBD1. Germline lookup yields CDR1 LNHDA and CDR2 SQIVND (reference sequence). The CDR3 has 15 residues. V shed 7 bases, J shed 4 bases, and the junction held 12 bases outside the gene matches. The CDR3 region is CASNLDREVPYGYTF. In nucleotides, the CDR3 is TGTGCCAGTAACCTCGACAGGGAGGTACCCTATGGCTACACCTTC.

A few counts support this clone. The CDR3 sequence is CASSLQGYTEAFF. The CDR3 DNA follows: TGTGCCAGCAGTCTACAGGGGTACACTGAAGCTTTCTTT. The chain employs TRBV6-1 and TRBJ1-1, with 7 bases matching TRBD1. Losses at the gene ends were 5 bases for V and 3 bases for J; bases not matched to a gene: 3. Germline CDR1 is MNHNS and CDR2 is SASEGT. CDR3 size: 13 residues.

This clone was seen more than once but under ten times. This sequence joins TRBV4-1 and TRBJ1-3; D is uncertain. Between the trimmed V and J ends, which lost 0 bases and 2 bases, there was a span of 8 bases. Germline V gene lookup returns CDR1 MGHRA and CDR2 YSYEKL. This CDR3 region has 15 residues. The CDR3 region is CASSQDQAPGNTIYF. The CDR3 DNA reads TGCGCCAGCAGCCAAGACCAGGCCCCTGGAAACACCATATATTTT.

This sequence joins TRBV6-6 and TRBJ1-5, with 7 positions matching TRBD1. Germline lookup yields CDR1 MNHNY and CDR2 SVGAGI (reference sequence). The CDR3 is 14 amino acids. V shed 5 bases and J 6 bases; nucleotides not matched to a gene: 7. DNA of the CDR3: TGTGCCAGCAGTGCAGAGACAGGGATTCAGCCCCAGCATTTT. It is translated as CASSAETGIQPQHF.

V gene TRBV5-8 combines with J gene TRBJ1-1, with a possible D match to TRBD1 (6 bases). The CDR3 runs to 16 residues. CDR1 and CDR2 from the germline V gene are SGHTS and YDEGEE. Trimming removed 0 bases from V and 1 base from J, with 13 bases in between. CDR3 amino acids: CASSLGAGQKNTEAFF. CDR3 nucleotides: TGTGCCAGCAGCTTGGGGGCCGGACAGAAGAACACTGAAGCTTTCTTT. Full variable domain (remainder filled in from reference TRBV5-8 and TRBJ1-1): EAGVTQSPTHLIKTRGQQATLRCSPISGHTSVYWYQQALGLGLQFLLWYDEGEERNRGNFPPRFSGRQFPNYSSELNVNALELEDSALYLCASSLGAGQKNTEAFFGQGTRLTVV.

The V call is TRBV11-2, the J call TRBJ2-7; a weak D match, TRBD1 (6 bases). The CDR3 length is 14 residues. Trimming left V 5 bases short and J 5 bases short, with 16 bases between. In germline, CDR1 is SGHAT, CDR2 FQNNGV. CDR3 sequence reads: CASSPWTVSHEQYF. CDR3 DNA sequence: TGTGCCAGCAGCCCCTGGACAGTGAGCCACGAGCAGTACTTC.

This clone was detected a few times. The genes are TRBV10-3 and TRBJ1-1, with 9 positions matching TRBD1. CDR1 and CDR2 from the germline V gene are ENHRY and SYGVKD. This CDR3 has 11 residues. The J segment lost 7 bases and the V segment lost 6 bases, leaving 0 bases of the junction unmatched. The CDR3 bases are TGTGCCATCAGGGGACAGGGTGAAGCTTTCTTT. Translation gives CAIRGQGEAFF.

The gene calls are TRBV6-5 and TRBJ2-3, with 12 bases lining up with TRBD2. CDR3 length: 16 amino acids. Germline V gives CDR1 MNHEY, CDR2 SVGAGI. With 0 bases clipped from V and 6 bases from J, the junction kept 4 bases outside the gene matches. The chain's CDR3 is CASSYSLAGGSDTQYF. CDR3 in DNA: TGTGCCAGCAGTTACTCTCTAGCGGGGGGGTCCGATACGCAGTATTTT.

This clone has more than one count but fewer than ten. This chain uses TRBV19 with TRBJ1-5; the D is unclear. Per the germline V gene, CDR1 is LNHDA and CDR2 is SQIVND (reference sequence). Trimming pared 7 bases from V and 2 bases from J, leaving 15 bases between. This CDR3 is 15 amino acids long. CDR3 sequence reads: CASKAEAAGNQPQHF. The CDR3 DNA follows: TGTGCCAGTAAGGCAGAGGCGGCGGGCAATCAGCCCCAGCATTTT.

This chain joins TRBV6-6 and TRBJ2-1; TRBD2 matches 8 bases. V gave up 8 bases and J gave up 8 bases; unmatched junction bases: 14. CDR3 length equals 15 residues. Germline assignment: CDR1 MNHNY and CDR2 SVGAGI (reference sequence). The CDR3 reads CASQTSGGRFHEQFF. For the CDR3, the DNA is TGTGCCAGCCAGACGAGCGGGGGTAGATTCCATGAGCAGTTCTTC.

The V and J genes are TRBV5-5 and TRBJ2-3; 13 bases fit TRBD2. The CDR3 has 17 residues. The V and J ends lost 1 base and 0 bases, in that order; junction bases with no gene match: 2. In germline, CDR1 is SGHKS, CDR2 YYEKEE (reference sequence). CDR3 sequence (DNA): TGTGCCAGCAGCTTGCGACTAGCGGGGGGAAGCACAGATACGCAGTATTTT. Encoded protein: CASSLRLAGGSTDTQYF.

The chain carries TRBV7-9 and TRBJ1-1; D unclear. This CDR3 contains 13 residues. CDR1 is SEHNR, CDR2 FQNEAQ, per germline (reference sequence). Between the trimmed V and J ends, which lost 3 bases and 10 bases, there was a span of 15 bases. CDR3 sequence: CASSFASARGAFF. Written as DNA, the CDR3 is TGTGCCAGCAGCTTCGCCTCGGCGCGAGGAGCTTTCTTT. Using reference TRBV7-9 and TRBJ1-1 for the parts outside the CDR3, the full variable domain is DTGVSQNPRHKITKRGQNVTFRCDPISEHNRLYWYRQTLGQGPEFLTYFQNEAQLEKSRLLSDRFSAERPKGSFSTLEIQRTEQGDSAMYLCASSFASARGAFFGQGTRLTVV.

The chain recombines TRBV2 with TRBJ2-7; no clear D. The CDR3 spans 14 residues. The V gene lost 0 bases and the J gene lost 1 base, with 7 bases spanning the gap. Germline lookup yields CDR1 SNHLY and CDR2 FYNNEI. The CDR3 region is CASSEARISYEQYF. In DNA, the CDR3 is TGTGCCAGCAGTGAAGCGCGCATTTCCTACGAGCAGTACTTC.

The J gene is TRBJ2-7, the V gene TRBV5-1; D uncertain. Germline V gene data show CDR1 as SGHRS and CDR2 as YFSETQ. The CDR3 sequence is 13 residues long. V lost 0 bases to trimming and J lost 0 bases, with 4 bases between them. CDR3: CASSLGISYEQYF. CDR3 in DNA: TGCGCCAGCAGCTTGGGTATCTCCTACGAGCAGTACTTC.

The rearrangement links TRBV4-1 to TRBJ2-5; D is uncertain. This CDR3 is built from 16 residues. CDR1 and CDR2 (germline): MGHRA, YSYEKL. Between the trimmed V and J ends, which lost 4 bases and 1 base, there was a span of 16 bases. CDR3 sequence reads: CASSPRFRGTQETQYF. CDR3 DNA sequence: TGCGCCAGCAGCCCCCGATTCCGCGGCACCCAAGAGACCCAGTACTTC.

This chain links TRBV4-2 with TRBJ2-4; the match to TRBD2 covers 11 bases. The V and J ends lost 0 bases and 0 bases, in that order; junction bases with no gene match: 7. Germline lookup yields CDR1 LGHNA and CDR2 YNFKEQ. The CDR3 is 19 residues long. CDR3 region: CASSQETSGGKLAKNIQYF. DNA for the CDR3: TGTGCCAGCAGCCAAGAAACTAGCGGGGGCAAACTAGCCAAAAACATTCAGTACTTC.